This T cell receptor beta chain was identified in a study of blood T cells in healthy people across ages. Extracted total RNA amounted to at least 5 micrograms for each sample. Next came a second PCR, run for about 7 to 12 cycles, which used a sample-barcoded 5' primer along with a J-beta primer mix. No fewer than 3 million CDR3-containing paired-end reads came from each sample. TCRdb independently ran MiXCR on the 5' RACE reads; one entry per CDR3 protein. Of nearly 800,000 distinct CDR3 sequences listed, 56% are singletons. The sequence was collected from a man in his forties in good health. Sequencing input: blood.

CDR3 sequence (DNA): TGTGCCAGCAGCCCCCAACAGGGGTGGTATGTCACAGATACGCAGTATTTT. It codes for CASSPQQGWYVTDTQYF. V is TRBV7-3 and J is TRBJ2-3; 7 bases match TRBD1. This CDR3 has 17 residues. In germline, CDR1 is SGHTA, CDR2 FQGTGA. V dropped 5 bases and J dropped 2; count of bases not matched to a gene: 13.